The rows below give T cell receptor beta chains drawn from one sample of a study of blood T cell repertoires in COVID-19. The method was immunoSEQ multiplex PCR; TCRdb's version includes in-frame clones alone and lacks a portion of them. The sample has 150,000 to 250,000 clones, around 82% seen once; the top ten hold roughly 6.9%. Sample: PBMCs or T cells enriched from blood (not recorded which). These receptors originate from a man aged 40-49 years who had recovered from COVID-19. Each CDR3 is given with its conserved first and last residue. Fields, in order: J gene, D gene, V gene, clone size, CDR3 DNA, CDR3 protein. The D gene is left open where the match is weak. Rows give clone size only sometimes, using once, few, many, or a class for an expanded clone.

j_gene: TRBJ2-5; d_gene: .; v_gene: TRBV24-1; abundance: once; CDR3nt: TGTGCCACCAGTGACTCTACCATTAACAGGGTGGAGACCCAGTACTTC; CDR3aa: CATSDSTINRVETQYF
j_gene: TRBJ1-2; d_gene: .; v_gene: TRBV6-1; abundance: .; CDR3nt: TGTGCCAGCAGTGAAGCGGGGTCGAGGGATCCCTATGGCTACACCTTC; CDR3aa: CASSEAGSRDPYGYTF
j_gene: TRBJ1-2; d_gene: .; v_gene: TRBV5-4; abundance: once; CDR3nt: TGTGCCAGCAGCTTGGGCCCCGGGAGGGGCTACACCTTC; CDR3aa: CASSLGPGRGYTF
j_gene: TRBJ1-1; d_gene: .; v_gene: TRBV9; abundance: .; CDR3nt: TGTGCCAGCAGCGTCGACAGTTACACTGAAGCTTTCTTT; CDR3aa: CASSVDSYTEAFF
j_gene: TRBJ1-5; d_gene: TRBD1; v_gene: TRBV18; abundance: .; CDR3nt: TGTGCCAGCTCGGAACAGGGGCAGAGCAATCAGCCCCAGCATTTT; CDR3aa: CASSEQGQSNQPQHF
j_gene: TRBJ1-2; d_gene: .; v_gene: TRBV20-1; abundance: .; CDR3nt: TGCAGTGCTAGTTCCAGGGGCAAGGGCTATGGCTACACCTTC; CDR3aa: CSASSRGKGYGYTF
j_gene: TRBJ1-1; d_gene: .; v_gene: TRBV6-5; abundance: .; CDR3nt: TGTGCCAGCAGTTACTCTGAGGGCAACACTGAAGCTTTCTTT; CDR3aa: CASSYSEGNTEAFF
j_gene: TRBJ2-1; d_gene: .; v_gene: TRBV7-8; abundance: few; CDR3nt: TGTGCCAGCAGTCGAGACAGTCGGGGATACAATGAGCAGTTCTTC; CDR3aa: CASSRDSRGYNEQFF
j_gene: TRBJ1-3; d_gene: .; v_gene: TRBV24-1; abundance: few; CDR3nt: TGTGCCACCAGTGACCATGGACAGGGAAACACCATATATTTT; CDR3aa: CATSDHGQGNTIYF
j_gene: TRBJ1-1; d_gene: .; v_gene: TRBV6-5; abundance: .; CDR3nt: TGTGCCAGCAGTTACTCGCGAACTGAAGCTTTCTTT; CDR3aa: CASSYSRTEAFF
j_gene: TRBJ2-1; d_gene: TRBD2; v_gene: TRBV7-9; abundance: few; CDR3nt: TGTGCCAGCAGCTTAGGGGGACTACCCCAGTTCTTC; CDR3aa: CASSLGGLPQFF
j_gene: TRBJ1-4; d_gene: .; v_gene: TRBV30; abundance: .; CDR3nt: TGTGCCTGGAGCGCCGAGGGAGGGAATGAAAAACTGTTTTTT; CDR3aa: CAWSAEGGNEKLFF
j_gene: TRBJ2-2; d_gene: TRBD1; v_gene: TRBV4-1; abundance: .; CDR3nt: TGCGCCAGCAGCCAAGTGGGACAGGGGGCATCTGGGGAGCTGTTTTTT; CDR3aa: CASSQVGQGASGELFF
j_gene: TRBJ1-5; d_gene: .; v_gene: TRBV5-1; abundance: .; CDR3nt: TGCGCCAGCAGCTTAACAGATAGCAATCAGCCCCAGCATTTT; CDR3aa: CASSLTDSNQPQHF
j_gene: TRBJ1-1; d_gene: .; v_gene: TRBV4-3; abundance: .; CDR3nt: TGCGCCAGCAGCCAATCCGAGGGCGTGAACACTGAAGCTTTCTTT; CDR3aa: CASSQSEGVNTEAFF
j_gene: TRBJ1-1; d_gene: .; v_gene: TRBV6-2/TRBV6-3; abundance: .; CDR3nt: TGTGCCAGCAGTTTATTAGATCACGAAGCTTTCTTT; CDR3aa: CASSLLDHEAFF
j_gene: TRBJ2-6; d_gene: .; v_gene: TRBV9; abundance: .; CDR3nt: TGTGCCAGCAGCGTAAATCCCCCCTGGAGCTCTGGGGCCAACGTCCTGACTTTC; CDR3aa: CASSVNPPWSSGANVLTF
j_gene: TRBJ1-3; d_gene: TRBD1; v_gene: TRBV7-9; abundance: .; CDR3nt: TGTGCCAGCAGCTTAGGCTACAGGGGCTCTGGAAACACCATATATTTT; CDR3aa: CASSLGYRGSGNTIYF
j_gene: TRBJ1-4; d_gene: .; v_gene: TRBV11-2; abundance: once; CDR3nt: TGTGCCAGCAGCTTTGCGGGGGGGGTCGGAAAACTGTTTTTT; CDR3aa: CASSFAGGVGKLFF
j_gene: TRBJ1-6; d_gene: .; v_gene: TRBV27; abundance: .; CDR3nt: TGTGCCAGCAGTTCGGGTAATTCACCCCTCCACTTT; CDR3aa: CASSSGNSPLHF
j_gene: TRBJ1-2; d_gene: TRBD1; v_gene: TRBV28; abundance: .; CDR3nt: TGTGCCAGCAGCACAAATCCGGGACAGGCATCTATCCCTAACTATGGCTACACCTTC; CDR3aa: CASSTNPGQASIPNYGYTF
j_gene: TRBJ1-5; d_gene: .; v_gene: TRBV2; abundance: many; CDR3nt: TGTGCCAGCAGTGAAGGACTGGCAGGGAATATTTATCAGCCCCAGCATTTT; CDR3aa: CASSEGLAGNIYQPQHF
j_gene: TRBJ1-1; d_gene: .; v_gene: TRBV7-9; abundance: .; CDR3nt: TGTGCCAGCAGCCCCCGACTAGGGTTGGTTGAAGCTTTCTTT; CDR3aa: CASSPRLGLVEAFF
j_gene: TRBJ1-2; d_gene: TRBD1; v_gene: TRBV2; abundance: .; CDR3nt: TGTGCCAGCACCACTCGGGACAGGGGGCGCGAAGGCTATGGCTACACCTTC; CDR3aa: CASTTRDRGREGYGYTF
j_gene: TRBJ1-3; d_gene: .; v_gene: TRBV5-1; abundance: .; CDR3nt: TGCGCCAGCAGCTTGGAAGGGGCAAAAGGAAACACCATATATTTT; CDR3aa: CASSLEGAKGNTIYF
j_gene: TRBJ1-5; d_gene: .; v_gene: TRBV6-1; abundance: .; CDR3nt: TGTGCCAGCAGTGAAATGGGGGCGACCTATCAGCCCCAGCATTTT; CDR3aa: CASSEMGATYQPQHF
j_gene: TRBJ1-4; d_gene: .; v_gene: TRBV10-3; abundance: few; CDR3nt: TGTGCCATCAGTGACAGGGATAACGAAAAACTGTTTTTT; CDR3aa: CAISDRDNEKLFF
j_gene: TRBJ2-1; d_gene: .; v_gene: TRBV5-1; abundance: .; CDR3nt: TGCGCCAGCAGCTCGGGGCCGGCCTCGGGGGACAATGAGCAGTTCTTC; CDR3aa: CASSSGPASGDNEQFF
j_gene: TRBJ1-6; d_gene: .; v_gene: TRBV3-1/TRBV3-2; abundance: .; CDR3nt: TGTGCCAGCAGCCAAGTGGGGGGAGGTTCACCCCTCCACTTT; CDR3aa: CASSQVGGGSPLHF
j_gene: TRBJ1-1; d_gene: .; v_gene: TRBV18; abundance: .; CDR3nt: TGTGCCAGCTCACCGGACAGTCCTTTTATCTTTGAAGCTTTCTTT; CDR3aa: CASSPDSPFIFEAFF
j_gene: TRBJ2-1; d_gene: .; v_gene: TRBV11-3; abundance: once; CDR3nt: TGTGCCAGCAGCTTATTCAGTAACAATGAGCAGTTCTTC; CDR3aa: CASSLFSNNEQFF
j_gene: TRBJ1-3; d_gene: .; v_gene: TRBV7-2; abundance: .; CDR3nt: TGTGCCAGCAGCTTAACCGACAGCCTCTCTGGAAACACCATATATTTT; CDR3aa: CASSLTDSLSGNTIYF
j_gene: TRBJ1-2; d_gene: .; v_gene: TRBV28; abundance: .; CDR3nt: TGTGCCAGCAGTCCCCCCGGGGGGGGACCTTATGGCTACACCTTC; CDR3aa: CASSPPGGGPYGYTF
j_gene: TRBJ1-5; d_gene: TRBD1; v_gene: TRBV23-1; abundance: .; CDR3nt: TGCGCCAGCCGATCGGGACAGGGAAGGGGGCACAATCAGCCCCAGCATTTT; CDR3aa: CASRSGQGRGHNQPQHF
j_gene: TRBJ2-2; d_gene: TRBD1; v_gene: TRBV7-9; abundance: .; CDR3nt: TGTGCCAGCAGCTCCGGGACAGCCTTTAACACCGGGGAGCTGTTTTTT; CDR3aa: CASSSGTAFNTGELFF
j_gene: TRBJ1-4; d_gene: .; v_gene: TRBV19; abundance: .; CDR3nt: TGTGCCAGTAGCGCGACAAGTGAAAAACTGTTTTTT; CDR3aa: CASSATSEKLFF
j_gene: TRBJ1-2; d_gene: .; v_gene: TRBV9; abundance: .; CDR3nt: TGTGCCAGCAGCGGCCGGGACAAATATTGGCGCTTC; CDR3aa: CASSGRDKYWRF
j_gene: TRBJ1-5; d_gene: .; v_gene: TRBV7-2; abundance: .; CDR3nt: TGTGCCAGCAGCTTAACCAGGGATTATCAGCCCCAGCATTTT; CDR3aa: CASSLTRDYQPQHF
j_gene: TRBJ1-2; d_gene: .; v_gene: TRBV6-5; abundance: .; CDR3nt: TGTGCCAGCAGTTATGACAGTAACTATGGCTACACCTTC; CDR3aa: CASSYDSNYGYTF
j_gene: TRBJ2-7; d_gene: TRBD1; v_gene: TRBV30; abundance: .; CDR3nt: TGTGCCTGGAATGCACAGGGGGGCGAGCAGTACTTC; CDR3aa: CAWNAQGGEQYF
j_gene: TRBJ1-1; d_gene: TRBD1; v_gene: TRBV10-3; abundance: .; CDR3nt: TGTGCCATCAGACCGACAGGGGCCAGCTTCACTGAAGCTTTCTTT; CDR3aa: CAIRPTGASFTEAFF
j_gene: TRBJ2-2; d_gene: .; v_gene: TRBV5-5; abundance: .; CDR3nt: TGTGCCAGCAGCTTTATACAGGGAATGATGACCGGGGAGCTGTTTTTT; CDR3aa: CASSFIQGMMTGELFF
j_gene: TRBJ1-2; d_gene: .; v_gene: TRBV5-1; abundance: .; CDR3nt: TGCGCCAGCAGCTTGAGTCCGCGGCAGGGTAGAGACTATGGCTACACCTTC; CDR3aa: CASSLSPRQGRDYGYTF
j_gene: TRBJ2-1; d_gene: TRBD2; v_gene: TRBV9; abundance: .; CDR3nt: TGTGCCAGCAGCGTAGAGGCGGGGGTGTTGTCCTACAATGAGCAGTTCTTC; CDR3aa: CASSVEAGVLSYNEQFF
j_gene: TRBJ1-6; d_gene: .; v_gene: TRBV6-1; abundance: .; CDR3nt: TGTGCCAGCAGTGAGAACAGGGCTTCACCCCTCCACTTT; CDR3aa: CASSENRASPLHF
j_gene: TRBJ2-3; d_gene: TRBD2; v_gene: TRBV28; abundance: .; CDR3nt: TGTGCCAGCAGTTCACAAGCGGGGGGGCTTGGAGATACGCAGTATTTT; CDR3aa: CASSSQAGGLGDTQYF
j_gene: TRBJ2-2; d_gene: .; v_gene: TRBV15; abundance: .; CDR3nt: TGTGCCACCAGCAGAGGGGGGGTTAGCCGGGAGCTGTTTTTT; CDR3aa: CATSRGGVSRELFF